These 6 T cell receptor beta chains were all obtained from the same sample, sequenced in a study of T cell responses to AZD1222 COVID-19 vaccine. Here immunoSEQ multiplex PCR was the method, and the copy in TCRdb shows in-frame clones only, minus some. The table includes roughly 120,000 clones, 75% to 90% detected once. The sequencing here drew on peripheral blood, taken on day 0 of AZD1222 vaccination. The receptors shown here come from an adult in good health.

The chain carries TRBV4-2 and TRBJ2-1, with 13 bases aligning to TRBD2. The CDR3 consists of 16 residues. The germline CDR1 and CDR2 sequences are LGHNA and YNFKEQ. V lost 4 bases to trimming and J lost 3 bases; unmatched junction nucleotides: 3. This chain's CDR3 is CASSPRTSGSYNEQFF. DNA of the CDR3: TGTGCCAGCAGCCCTAGGACTAGCGGGAGCTACAATGAGCAGTTCTTC.

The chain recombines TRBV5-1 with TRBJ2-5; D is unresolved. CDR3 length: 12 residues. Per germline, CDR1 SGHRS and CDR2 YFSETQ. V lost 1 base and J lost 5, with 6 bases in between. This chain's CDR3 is CASSLTRETQYF. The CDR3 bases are TGCGCCAGCAGCTTGACACGGGAGACCCAGTACTTC.

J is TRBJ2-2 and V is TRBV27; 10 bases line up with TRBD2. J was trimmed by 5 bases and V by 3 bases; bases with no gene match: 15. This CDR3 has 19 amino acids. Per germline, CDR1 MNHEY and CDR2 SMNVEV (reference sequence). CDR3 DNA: TGTGCCAGCAGTTTGCTGCCCCCTTCTAGCGGGAGCGGAACCGGGGAGCTGTTTTTT. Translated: CASSLLPPSSGSGTGELFF.

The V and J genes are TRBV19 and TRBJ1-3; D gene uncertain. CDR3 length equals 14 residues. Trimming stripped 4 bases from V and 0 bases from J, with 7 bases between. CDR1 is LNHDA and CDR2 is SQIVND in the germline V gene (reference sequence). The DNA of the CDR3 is TGTGCCAGTAGTAACCCGGGCTCTGGAAACACCATATATTTT. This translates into CASSNPGSGNTIYF.

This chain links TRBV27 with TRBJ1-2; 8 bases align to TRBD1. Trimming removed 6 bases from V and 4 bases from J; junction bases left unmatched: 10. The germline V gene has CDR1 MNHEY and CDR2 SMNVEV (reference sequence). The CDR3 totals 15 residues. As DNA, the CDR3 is TGTGCCAGCAGAAGTATCGGACAGGGCTCCTATGGCTACACCTTC. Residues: CASRSIGQGSYGYTF.

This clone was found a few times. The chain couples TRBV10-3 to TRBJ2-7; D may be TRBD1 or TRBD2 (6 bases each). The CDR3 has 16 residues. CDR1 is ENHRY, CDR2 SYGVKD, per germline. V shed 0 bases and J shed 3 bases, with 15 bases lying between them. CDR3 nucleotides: TGTGCCATCAGTGAGTCGGCGGGGACACCAGACTACGAGCAGTACTTC. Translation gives CAISESAGTPDYEQYF.